This T cell receptor beta chain was identified during a study of long-term antiretroviral therapy in people with HIV. Study-wide points: Repertoires from HIV showed CDR3 length ranges narrower than those of controls. Missing from the dataset were any data on ART adherence, viral resistance or therapy changes.

Comment on this clone: Its antigen is undetermined.

CDR3 length equals 15 residues. V was clipped by 7 bases and J by 6 bases, with 18 bases between them. Germline V gene sequence: CDR1 LNHDA, CDR2 SQIVND (reference sequence). Researchers ran immunoSEQ v3.0 at survey level. Generated by immunoSEQ multiplex PCR, the TCRdb table keeps only in-frame clones and is missing some. The table includes under 45,000 clones, 75% to 85% detected once. This TCR came from a man aged 25 to 40 with HIV. The sequencing here drew on unsorted PBMCs, taken 3.4 years after starting antiretroviral therapy. The genes are TRBV19 and TRBJ2-2; D is uncertain. This chain's CDR3 is CASKIGQLGAGELFF. The CDR3 nucleotides read TGTGCCAGTAAAATCGGCCAGTTGGGCGCCGGGGAGCTGTTTTTT.